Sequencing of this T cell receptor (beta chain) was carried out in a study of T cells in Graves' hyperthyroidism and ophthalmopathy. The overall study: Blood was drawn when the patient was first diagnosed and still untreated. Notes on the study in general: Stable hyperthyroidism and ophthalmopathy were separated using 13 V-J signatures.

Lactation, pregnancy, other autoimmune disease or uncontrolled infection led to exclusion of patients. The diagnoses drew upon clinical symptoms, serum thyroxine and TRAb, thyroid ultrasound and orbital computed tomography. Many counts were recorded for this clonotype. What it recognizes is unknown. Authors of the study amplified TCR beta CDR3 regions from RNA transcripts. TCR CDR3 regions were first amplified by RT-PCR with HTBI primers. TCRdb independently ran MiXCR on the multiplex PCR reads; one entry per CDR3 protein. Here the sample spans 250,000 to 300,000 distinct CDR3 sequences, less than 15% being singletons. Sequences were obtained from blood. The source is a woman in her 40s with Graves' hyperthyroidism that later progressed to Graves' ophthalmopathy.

The CDR3 DNA is TGTGCTAGTGGTTTGGCAGGGCCAGAGGGCGGCTACACCTTC. Translated: CASGLAGPEGGYTF. This chain connects TRBV12-5 to TRBJ1-2; perhaps TRBD1 as D (5 bases). The CDR3 contains 14 residues. V was cut by 1 base and J by 8 bases, with 14 bases left in between. The germline gives CDR1 LGHNT, CDR2 FRNRAP.